The 14 T cell receptor beta chains given below trace back to one sample, sequenced in a study of early T cells in non-severe SARS-CoV-2 infection. A single record per CDR3 protein comes from TCRdb applying MiXCR to the 5' RACE reads. Of 80,000 or so distinct CDR3 sequences listed, around a sixth are singletons. The sequencing sample was made of whole blood. The receptors stem from an adult who was a healthcare worker with PCR-confirmed SARS-CoV-2 infection or an uninfected control (not recorded which).

This CDR3 is CASSSGTGGYNEQFF. CDR3 sequence (DNA): TGTGCCAGCAGTTCCGGGACAGGGGGGTACAATGAGCAGTTCTTC. The rearrangement uses TRBV27 and TRBJ2-1; the match to TRBD1 covers 11 bases. Per germline, CDR1 MNHEY and CDR2 SMNVEV (reference sequence). V lost 4 bases, J lost 4 bases, and 3 bases stayed unmatched. This CDR3 region has 15 residues.

This clonotype was recorded at least ten times. The chain carries TRBV21-1 and TRBJ1-1; TRBD1, the D gene given by the table, was not confirmed from the DNA. TRBV21-1 is a pseudogene segment. This CDR3 has 15 residues. The chain's CDR3 is CASRKDRGEDTEAFF. CDR3 DNA sequence: TGTGCCAGCAGGAAGGACAGGGGCGAAGACACTGAAGCTTTCTTT.

The genes are TRBV5-1 and TRBJ2-5, with 9 bases fitting TRBD2. From germline, CDR1 is SGHRS and CDR2 YFSETQ. The CDR3 extends over 16 amino acids. The V segment lost 0 bases and the J segment 7 bases; nucleotides outside the gene matches: 10. This CDR3 is CASSLATAGGMGTQYF. The CDR3 bases are TGCGCCAGCAGCTTGGCCACAGCGGGAGGAATGGGGACCCAGTACTTC.

This clonotype came up many times. The CDR3 region is CASSATGGEQYF. CDR3 coding DNA: TGTGCCAGCAGCGCTACAGGGGGCGAGCAGTACTTC. The chain couples TRBV13 to TRBJ2-7, with 8 bases matching TRBD1. CDR1 and CDR2 (germline): PRHDT, FYEKMQ (reference sequence). Trimming cost V 5 bases and J 6 bases; bases outside gene matches: 3. The CDR3 is 12 residues long.

The chain links TRBV7-8 to TRBJ1-5; TRBD1 aligns across 7 bases. The V and J ends lost 2 bases and 4 bases, in that order; junction bases with no gene match: 8. Germline V gene sequence: CDR1 SGHVS, CDR2 FQNEAQ. The CDR3 runs 16 residues. The CDR3 region is CASSLNPGGTNQPQHF. As DNA, the CDR3 is TGTGCCAGCAGCTTAAATCCAGGGGGGACGAATCAGCCCCAGCATTTT.

The V and J genes are TRBV7-2 and TRBJ2-3, with 10 bases matching TRBD2. Losses at the gene ends were 1 base for V and 10 bases for J; bases not matched to a gene: 8. The germline V gene encodes CDR1 SGHTA and CDR2 FQGNSA. This CDR3 region has 15 residues. DNA for the CDR3: TGTGCCAGCAGCTTAGATGCGCTAGCGGGAGAGGCGCAGTATTTT. Translating it yields CASSLDALAGEAQYF. Complete variable domain (other parts from reference TRBV7-2 and TRBJ2-3): GAGVSQSPSNKVTEKGKDVELRCDPISGHTALYWYRQSLGQGLEFLIYFQGNSAPDKSGLPSDRFSAERTGGSVSTLTIQRTQQEDSAVYLCASSLDALAGEAQYFGPGTRLTVL.

The sample holds a few counts of this clonotype. The chain combines TRBV14 with TRBJ1-1, with D possibly TRBD1 on 6 matching bases. V was shortened by 1 base and J by 7 bases, with 13 bases between the two germline ends. CDR3 length: 14 residues. Germline V lookup: CDR1 SGHDN, CDR2 FVKESK. The CDR3 DNA is TGTGCCAGCAGCCAAGGATTTGGGACATATGAAGCTTTCTTT. It encodes CASSQGFGTYEAFF.

CDR3 sequence reads: CSARANNGYTF. In nucleotides, the CDR3 is TGCAGTGCTAGGGCAAACAATGGCTACACCTTC. This chain connects TRBV20-1 to TRBJ1-2; no firm D call. CDR1 is DFQATT, CDR2 SNEGSKA, per germline (reference sequence). The CDR3 length is 11 residues. V was clipped by 3 bases and J by 6 bases, with 8 bases between them.

This clonotype was seen a handful of times. V is TRBV7-9 and J is TRBJ2-5, with D possibly TRBD1 on 6 matching bases. The ends were cut back, 8 bases at V and 4 bases at J, with 17 bases in the middle. This CDR3 is built from 14 residues. Germline V gene data show CDR1 as SEHNR and CDR2 as FQNEAQ (reference sequence). CDR3 loop: CASLALGAVETQYF. For the CDR3, the DNA is TGTGCCAGCCTGGCCCTGGGGGCTGTAGAGACCCAGTACTTC.

V usage is TRBV4-2 and J usage is TRBJ2-1; 8 bases map to TRBD2. Germline V gives CDR1 LGHNA, CDR2 YNFKEQ. Trimming cost V 3 bases and J 4 bases; bases outside gene matches: 11. The CDR3 loop spans 17 amino acids. The chain's CDR3 is CASSQTRTSRKYNEQFF. The CDR3 bases are TGTGCCAGCAGCCAGACCAGGACTAGCCGAAAATACAATGAGCAGTTCTTC.

This clonotype turned up a few times. The chain has TRBV5-6 and TRBJ2-3; 8 bases match TRBD1. CDR1 SGHDT and CDR2 YYEEEE come from the germline V gene. Trimming cost V 4 bases and J 3 bases; bases outside gene matches: 7. The CDR3 runs 15 residues. The CDR3 protein is CASSSGQGITDTQYF. In DNA form, the CDR3 reads TGTGCCAGCAGCAGCGGACAGGGAATAACAGATACGCAGTATTTT.

This chain joins TRBV7-3 and TRBJ1-1; D remains unclear. V was shortened by 1 base and J by 5 bases, with 8 bases between the two germline ends. This CDR3 contains 13 residues. Germline V CDR1 and CDR2: SGHTA, FQGTGA. CDR3 loop: CASSLKRGTEAFF. For the CDR3, the DNA is TGTGCCAGCAGCTTAAAGCGGGGTACTGAAGCTTTCTTT.

The chain links TRBV12-3 or TRBV12-4 to TRBJ2-5; either TRBD1 or TRBD2 may fit D (6 bases each). The CDR3 consists of 15 residues. The V gene lost 3 bases and the J gene lost 2 bases, with 13 bases spanning the gap. The CDR3 reads CASSFRGPIQETQYF. The CDR3 bases are TGTGCCAGCAGTTTTCGGGGGCCGATTCAAGAGACCCAGTACTTC.

The chain is built from TRBV20-1 and TRBJ1-5; 11 positions match TRBD1. Germline V CDR1 and CDR2: DFQATT, SNEGSKA (reference sequence). This CDR3 has 15 residues. The ends lost 3 bases at V and 7 bases at J; junction bases unmatched: 8. In nucleotides, the CDR3 is TGCAGTGCTAGCCCCGGGACAGGGGGAAGACAGCCCCAGCATTTT. Translated, it gives CSASPGTGGRQPQHF.